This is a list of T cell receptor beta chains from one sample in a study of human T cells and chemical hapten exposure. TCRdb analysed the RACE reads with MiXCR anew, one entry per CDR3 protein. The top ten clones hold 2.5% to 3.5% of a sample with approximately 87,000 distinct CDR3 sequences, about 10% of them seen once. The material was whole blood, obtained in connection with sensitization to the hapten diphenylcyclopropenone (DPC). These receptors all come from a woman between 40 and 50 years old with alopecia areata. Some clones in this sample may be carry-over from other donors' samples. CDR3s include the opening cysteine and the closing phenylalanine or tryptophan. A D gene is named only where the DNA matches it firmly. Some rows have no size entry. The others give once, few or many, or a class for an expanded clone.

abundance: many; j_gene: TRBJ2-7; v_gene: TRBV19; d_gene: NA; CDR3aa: CATSRGEYEQYF; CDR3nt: TGTGCCACTTCGAGGGGAGAATACGAGCAGTACTTC
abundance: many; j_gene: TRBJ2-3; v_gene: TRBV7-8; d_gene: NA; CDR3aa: CASRGGTTSTDTQYF; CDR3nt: TGTGCCAGTAGGGGGGGGACCACTAGCACAGATACGCAGTATTTT
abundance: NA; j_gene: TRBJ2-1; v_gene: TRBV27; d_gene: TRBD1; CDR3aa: CASSLPTGGGYNEQFF; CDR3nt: TGTGCCAGCAGTTTACCGACAGGGGGAGGATACAATGAGCAGTTCTTC
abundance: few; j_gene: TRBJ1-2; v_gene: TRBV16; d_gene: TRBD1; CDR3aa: CASSLTGAYGYTF; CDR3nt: TGTGCCAGCAGCCTAACAGGGGCCTATGGCTACACCTTC
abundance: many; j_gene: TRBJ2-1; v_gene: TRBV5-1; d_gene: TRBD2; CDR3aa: CASSLVAGLQFF; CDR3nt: TGCGCCAGCAGCTTGGTAGCGGGCCTGCAGTTCTTC
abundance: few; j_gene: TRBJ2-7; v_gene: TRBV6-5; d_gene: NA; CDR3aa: CASSPDKSYEQYF; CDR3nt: TGTGCCAGCAGTCCCGACAAGTCCTACGAGCAGTACTTC
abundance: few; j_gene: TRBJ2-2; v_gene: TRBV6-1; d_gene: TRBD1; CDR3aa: CASTLRTGVSGELFF; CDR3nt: TGTGCCAGCACCCTTAGGACAGGGGTTTCCGGGGAGCTGTTTTTT
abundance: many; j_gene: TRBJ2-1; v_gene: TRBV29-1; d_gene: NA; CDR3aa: CSVEDLGGPGNEQFF; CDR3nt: TGCAGCGTTGAAGATCTAGGCGGCCCCGGCAATGAGCAGTTCTTC
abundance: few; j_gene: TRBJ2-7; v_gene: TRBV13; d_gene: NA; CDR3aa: CASSPGDFHPEQYF; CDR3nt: TGTGCCAGCAGCCCCGGGGACTTCCACCCCGAGCAGTACTTC
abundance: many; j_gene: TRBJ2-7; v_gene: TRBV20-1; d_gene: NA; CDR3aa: CSARVTDYEQYF; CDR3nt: TGCAGTGCTAGAGTGACAGACTACGAGCAGTACTTC
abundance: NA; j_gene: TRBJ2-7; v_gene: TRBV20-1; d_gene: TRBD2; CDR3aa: CSASYSGGALQQYF; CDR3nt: TGCAGTGCTAGTTACAGCGGGGGGGCGTTACAGCAGTACTTC
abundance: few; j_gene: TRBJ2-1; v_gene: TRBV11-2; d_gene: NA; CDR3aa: CASSLALGYNNEQFF; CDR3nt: TGTGCCAGCAGCTTAGCTCTGGGTTACAACAATGAGCAGTTCTTC
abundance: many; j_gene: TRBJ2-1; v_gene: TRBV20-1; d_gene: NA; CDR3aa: CSARPILAVNEQFF; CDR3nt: TGCAGTGCTAGACCAATACTAGCAGTCAATGAGCAGTTCTTC
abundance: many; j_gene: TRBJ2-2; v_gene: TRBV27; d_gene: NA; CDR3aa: CASSFGGNTGELFF; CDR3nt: TGTGCCAGCAGTTTCGGAGGGAACACCGGGGAGCTGTTTTTT
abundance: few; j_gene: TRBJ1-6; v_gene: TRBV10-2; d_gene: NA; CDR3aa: CASSESSGFSSYNSPLHF; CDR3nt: TGCGCCAGCAGTGAGTCGAGCGGTTTTAGCTCCTATAATTCACCCCTCCACTTT
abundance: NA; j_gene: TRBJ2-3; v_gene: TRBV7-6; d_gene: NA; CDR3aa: CASSLTSPRPPADTQYF; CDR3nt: TGTGCCAGCAGCTTAACCAGCCCGCGGCCCCCCGCAGATACGCAGTATTTT
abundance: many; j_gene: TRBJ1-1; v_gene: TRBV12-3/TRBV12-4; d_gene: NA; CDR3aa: CASSFGSGRAFF; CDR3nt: TGTGCCAGCAGTTTCGGGTCGGGCAGAGCTTTCTTT
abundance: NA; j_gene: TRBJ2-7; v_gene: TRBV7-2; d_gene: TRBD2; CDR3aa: CASSLQTSGTYEQYF; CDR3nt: TGTGCCAGCAGCCTACAGACTAGCGGAACCTACGAGCAGTACTTC
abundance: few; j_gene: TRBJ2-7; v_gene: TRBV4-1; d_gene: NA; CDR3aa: CASSQDPVYEQYF; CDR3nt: TGCGCCAGCAGCCAAGACCCAGTGTACGAGCAGTACTTC
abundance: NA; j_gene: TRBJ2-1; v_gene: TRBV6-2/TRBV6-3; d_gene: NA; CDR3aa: CASSYGREADNEQFF; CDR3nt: TGTGCCAGCAGTTACGGGCGGGAAGCGGACAATGAGCAGTTCTTC
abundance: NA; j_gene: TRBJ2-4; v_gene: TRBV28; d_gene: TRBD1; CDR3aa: CASTGADRVKNIQYF; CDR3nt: TGTGCCAGCACCGGGGCGGACAGGGTCAAAAACATTCAGTACTTC
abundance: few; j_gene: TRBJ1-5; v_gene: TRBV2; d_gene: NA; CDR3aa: CASSERQGDNQPQHF; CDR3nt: TGTGCCAGCAGTGAACGGCAGGGAGACAATCAGCCCCAGCATTTT
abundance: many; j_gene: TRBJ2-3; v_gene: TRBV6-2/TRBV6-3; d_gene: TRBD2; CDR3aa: CASRPLAGYTDTQYF; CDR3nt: TGTGCCAGCAGACCACTAGCGGGCTACACAGATACGCAGTATTTT
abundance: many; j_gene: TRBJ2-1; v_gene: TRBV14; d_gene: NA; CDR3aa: CASSQHRGYIDEQFF; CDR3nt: TGTGCCAGCAGCCAACATAGGGGGTATATCGATGAGCAGTTCTTC
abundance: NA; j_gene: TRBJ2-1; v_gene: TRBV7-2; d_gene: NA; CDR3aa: CASSLGVGTLHNEQFF; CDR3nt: TGTGCCAGCAGCTTAGGAGTAGGAACCCTCCACAATGAGCAGTTCTTC
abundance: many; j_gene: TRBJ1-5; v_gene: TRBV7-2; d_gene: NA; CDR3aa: CASSLRGGNQPQHF; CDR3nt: TGTGCCAGCAGCTTACGGGGGGGCAATCAGCCCCAGCATTTT
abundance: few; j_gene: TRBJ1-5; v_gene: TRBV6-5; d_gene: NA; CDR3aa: CASSQRQNNQPQHF; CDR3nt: TGTGCCAGCAGCCAACGACAGAACAATCAGCCCCAGCATTTT
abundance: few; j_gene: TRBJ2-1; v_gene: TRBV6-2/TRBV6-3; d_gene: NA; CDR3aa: CASSYWRDYNEQFF; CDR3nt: TGTGCCAGCAGTTACTGGCGGGACTACAATGAGCAGTTCTTC
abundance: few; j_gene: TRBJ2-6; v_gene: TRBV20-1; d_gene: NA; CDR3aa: CSARIHSGANVLTF; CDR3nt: TGCAGTGCTAGAATCCATTCTGGGGCCAACGTCCTGACTTTC
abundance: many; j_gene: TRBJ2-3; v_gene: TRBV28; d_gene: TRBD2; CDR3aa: CASSPPGGLAQGPDTQYF; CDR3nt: TGTGCCAGCAGTCCCCCGGGGGGACTAGCGCAGGGTCCAGATACGCAGTATTTT
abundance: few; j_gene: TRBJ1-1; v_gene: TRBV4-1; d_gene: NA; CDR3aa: CASSPKQNTEAFF; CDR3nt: TGCGCCAGCAGCCCAAAACAGAACACTGAAGCTTTCTTT
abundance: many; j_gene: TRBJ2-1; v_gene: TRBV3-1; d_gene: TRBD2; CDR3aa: CASSRRAGGPGDEQFF; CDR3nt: TGTGCCAGCAGTCGCAGAGCGGGAGGGCCGGGCGATGAGCAGTTCTTC